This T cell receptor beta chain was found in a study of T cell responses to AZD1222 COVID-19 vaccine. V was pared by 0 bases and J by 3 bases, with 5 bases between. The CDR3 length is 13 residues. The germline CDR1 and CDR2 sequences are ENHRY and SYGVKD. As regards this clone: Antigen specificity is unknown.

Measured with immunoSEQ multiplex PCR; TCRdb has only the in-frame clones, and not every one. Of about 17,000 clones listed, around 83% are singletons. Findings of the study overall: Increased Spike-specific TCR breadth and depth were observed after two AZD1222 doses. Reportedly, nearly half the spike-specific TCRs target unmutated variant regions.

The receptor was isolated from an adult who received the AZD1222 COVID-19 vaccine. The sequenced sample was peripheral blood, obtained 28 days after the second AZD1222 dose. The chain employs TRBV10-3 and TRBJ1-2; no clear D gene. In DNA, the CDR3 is TGTGCCATCAGTGAGTCCGAGGACTATGGCTACACCTTC. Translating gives CAISESEDYGYTF.